Listed below are T cell receptor beta chains from one sample, sequenced in a study of Graves' ophthalmopathy and Graves' hyperthyroidism. TCRdb fed the multiplex PCR reads into MiXCR, producing one record per CDR3 protein. The sample comprises some 380,000 distinct CDR3 sequences, approximately 15% of which are singletons, and roughly 7% rests with the top ten. Material: peripheral blood. These receptors came from a woman between 18 and 29 years old with stable Graves' hyperthyroidism. CDR3s include the opening cysteine and the closing phenylalanine or tryptophan. A D gene is named only where the DNA matches it firmly. Size is omitted from some rows. Given values are once, few, many or a class for expanded clones.

TRBV12-3/TRBV12-4	TRBJ1-1	.	.	CASSDYPGINTEAFF	TGCGCCAGCAGCGATTACCCAGGAATAAACACTGAAGCTTTCTTT
TRBV20-1	TRBJ1-1	TRBD1	many	CSARTGFATEAFF	TGCAGTGCTCGGACAGGGTTTGCCACTGAAGCTTTCTTT
TRBV5-6	TRBJ2-7	.	many	CASSSPEGREQYF	TGTGCCAGCAGCTCCCCCGAGGGGCGAGAGCAGTACTTC
TRBV11-2	TRBJ1-1	TRBD1	many	CASSLETRWDRDWGEAFF	TGTGCCAGCAGCTTAGAAACCCGGTGGGACAGGGACTGGGGTGAAGCTTTCTTT
TRBV11-2	TRBJ1-6	TRBD1	many	CASTPTGRNSPLHF	TGTGCCAGCACCCCGACAGGGAGGAATTCACCCCTCCACTTT
TRBV6-1	TRBJ1-1	.	many	CASRHRLNTEAFF	TGTGCCAGCAGGCACAGATTGAACACTGAAGCTTTCTTT
TRBV24-1	TRBJ2-5	.	many	CATSGASAQETQYF	TGTGCCACCAGTGGGGCATCCGCCCAAGAGACCCAGTACTTC
TRBV11-2	TRBJ1-1	.	many	CASSLFGTEASF	TGTGCCAGCAGCTTATTCGGAACTGAAGCTTCCTTT
TRBV6-5	TRBJ2-7	.	many	CASSYLLMNYEQYF	TGTGCCAGCAGTTATCTCCTGATGAACTACGAGCAGTACTTC
TRBV20-1	TRBJ1-1	TRBD1	few	CSARGQGVRTNTEAFF	TGCAGTGCTAGGGGACAGGGTGTGCGGACGAACACTGAAGCTTTCTTT
TRBV7-6	TRBJ1-1	TRBD1	few	CASSFLTGEIGTEAFF	TGTGCCAGCAGCTTTCTGACAGGGGAGATAGGGACTGAAGCTTTCTTT
TRBV24-1	TRBJ2-2	.	many	CATSDGRTPNTGELFF	TGTGCCACCAGTGATGGCAGGACACCGAACACCGGGGAGCTGTTTTTT
TRBV12-3/TRBV12-4	TRBJ2-4	.	few	CAGRLQKEEAIQYF	TGTGCCGGCAGACTCCAAAAAGAGGAGGCCATTCAGTACTTC
TRBV4-1	TRBJ2-7	.	few	CASSQDRGGVSYEQYF	TGCGCCAGCAGCCAAGATAGGGGGGGCGTCTCCTACGAGCAGTACTTC